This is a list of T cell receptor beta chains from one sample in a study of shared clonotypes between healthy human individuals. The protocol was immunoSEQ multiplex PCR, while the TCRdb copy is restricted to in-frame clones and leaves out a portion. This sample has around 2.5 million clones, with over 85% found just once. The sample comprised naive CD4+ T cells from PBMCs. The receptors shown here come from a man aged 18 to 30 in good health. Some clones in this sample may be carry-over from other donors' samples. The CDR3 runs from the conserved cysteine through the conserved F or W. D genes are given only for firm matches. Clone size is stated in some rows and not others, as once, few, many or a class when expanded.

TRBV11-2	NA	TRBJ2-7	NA	CASSPTPAGSYEQYF	TGTGCCAGCAGCCCGACACCTGCGGGGTCCTACGAGCAGTACTTC
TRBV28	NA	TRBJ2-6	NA	CASSFLVGANVLTF	TGTGCCAGCAGTTTTTTAGTGGGGGCCAACGTCCTGACTTTC
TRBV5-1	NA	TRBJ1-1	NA	CASSLSSNTEAFF	TGCGCCAGCAGCTTGAGCTCTAACACTGAAGCTTTCTTT
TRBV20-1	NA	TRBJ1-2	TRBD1	CSAEDRASYTF	TGCAGTGCGGAGGACAGGGCGAGCTACACCTTC
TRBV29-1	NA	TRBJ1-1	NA	CSVETDNTEAFF	TGCAGCGTCGAGACAGATAACACTGAAGCTTTCTTT
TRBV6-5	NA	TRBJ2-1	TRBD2	CASSSPAGGALNEQFF	TGTGCCAGCAGTTCACCGGCGGGAGGGGCGCTCAATGAGCAGTTCTTC
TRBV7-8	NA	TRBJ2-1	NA	CASSFETDNEQFF	TGTGCCAGCAGCTTCGAGACTGACAATGAGCAGTTCTTC
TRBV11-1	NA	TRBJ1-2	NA	CASSSRGANYGYTF	TGTGCCAGCAGCTCCCGCGGGGCTAACTATGGCTACACCTTC
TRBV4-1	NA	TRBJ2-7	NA	CASSQSMGLSYEQYF	TGCGCCAGCAGCCAATCGATGGGACTCTCCTACGAGCAGTACTTC
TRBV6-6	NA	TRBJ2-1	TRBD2	CASSVPLADSYNEQFF	TGTGCCAGCAGTGTACCTCTAGCGGATTCCTACAATGAGCAGTTCTTC
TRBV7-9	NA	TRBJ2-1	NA	CASTLGLVSVYEQFF	TGTGCCAGCACCTTGGGGCTAGTTAGTGTCTATGAGCAGTTCTTC
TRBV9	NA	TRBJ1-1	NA	CASSVEGLGDTEAFF	TGTGCCAGCAGCGTAGAGGGACTGGGGGACACTGAAGCTTTCTTT
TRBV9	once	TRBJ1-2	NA	CASSPTTPTVYGYTF	TGTGCCAGCAGCCCAACGACCCCGACAGTCTATGGCTACACCTTC
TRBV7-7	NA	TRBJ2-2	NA	CASSPFGTRGTGELFF	TGTGCCAGCAGCCCCTTCGGCACACGGGGCACCGGGGAGCTGTTTTTT
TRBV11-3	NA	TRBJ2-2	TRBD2	CASSRGGADTGELFF	TGTGCCAGCAGTCGCGGGGGGGCCGACACCGGGGAGCTGTTTTTT
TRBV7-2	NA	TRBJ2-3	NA	CASSLVSGRATDTQYF	TGTGCCAGCAGCTTAGTCTCCGGGCGGGCCACAGATACGCAGTATTTT
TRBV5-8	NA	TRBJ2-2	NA	CASSRQRDGYTGELFF	TGTGCCAGCAGCCGACAACGGGACGGATACACCGGGGAGCTGTTTTTT
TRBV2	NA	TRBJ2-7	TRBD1	CASRFDRVDEQYF	TGTGCCAGCAGGTTCGACAGGGTCGACGAGCAGTACTTC
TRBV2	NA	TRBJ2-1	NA	CASTRPGDSGGYNEQFF	TGTGCCAGCACTCGGCCCGGGGACTCCGGGGGTTACAATGAGCAGTTCTTC
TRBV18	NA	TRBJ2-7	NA	CASSLQRSQGEQYF	TGTGCCAGCTCACTTCAGCGGAGCCAAGGCGAGCAGTACTTC
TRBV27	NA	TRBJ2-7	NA	CASSQWGVDTQSSYEQYF	TGTGCCAGCAGCCAATGGGGGGTGGACACCCAAAGCTCCTACGAGCAGTACTTC
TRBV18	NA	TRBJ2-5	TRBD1	CASSQKGTGRETQYF	TGTGCCAGCTCACAAAAGGGGACAGGGAGGGAGACCCAGTACTTC
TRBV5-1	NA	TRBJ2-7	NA	CASSLGVTTDEQYF	TGCGCCAGCAGCTTGGGGGTGACTACCGACGAGCAGTACTTC
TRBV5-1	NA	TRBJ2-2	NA	CASSLVGDPGGELFF	TGCGCCAGCAGCTTGGTCGGGGACCCCGGCGGGGAGCTGTTTTTT
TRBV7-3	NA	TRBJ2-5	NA	CASSQGGQRETQYF	TGTGCCAGCAGCCAGGGGGGTCAGAGGGAGACCCAGTACTTC
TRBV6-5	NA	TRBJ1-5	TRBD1	CASSRTGDGNQPQHF	TGTGCCAGCAGTCGGACAGGGGACGGCAATCAGCCCCAGCATTTT
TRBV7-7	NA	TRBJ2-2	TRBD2	CASSRTSGSSGELFF	TGTGCCAGCAGCCGGACTAGCGGGAGCTCCGGGGAGCTGTTTTTT
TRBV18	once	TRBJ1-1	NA	CASSPLGGMNTEAFF	TGTGCCAGCTCACCACTTGGAGGGATGAACACTGAAGCTTTCTTT
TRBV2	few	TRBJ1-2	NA	CASKGRSGYGYTF	TGTGCCAGCAAGGGACGGTCTGGCTATGGCTACACCTTC
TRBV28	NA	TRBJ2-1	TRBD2	CASSSGTSGSIDEQFF	TGTGCCAGCAGCTCCGGGACTAGCGGGAGCATTGATGAGCAGTTCTTC
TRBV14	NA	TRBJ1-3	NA	CASSKPGQAIPSGNTIYF	TGTGCCAGCAGCAAACCGGGACAAGCCATTCCCTCTGGAAACACCATATATTTT
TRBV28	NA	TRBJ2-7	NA	CASSLRSGWDYEQYF	TGTGCCAGCAGTTTGCGGTCAGGGTGGGACTACGAGCAGTACTTC
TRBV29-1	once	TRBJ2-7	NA	CSVGGRIGSYEQYF	TGCAGCGTTGGAGGGAGGATAGGGAGCTACGAGCAGTACTTC
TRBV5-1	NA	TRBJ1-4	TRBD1	CASSSTGTGGEKLFF	TGCGCCAGCAGCTCAACCGGGACAGGGGGCGAAAAACTGTTTTTT
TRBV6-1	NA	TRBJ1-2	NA	CASSTSWADGYTF	TGTGCCAGCAGCACGAGCTGGGCGGATGGCTACACCTTC
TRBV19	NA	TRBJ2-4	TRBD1	CASGEAPRTGENIQYF	TGTGCCAGTGGCGAGGCCCCCCGGACAGGGGAAAACATTCAGTACTTC
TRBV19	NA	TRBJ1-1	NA	CASSPLGAGNTEAFF	TGTGCCAGTAGTCCACTAGGGGCCGGGAACACTGAAGCTTTCTTT
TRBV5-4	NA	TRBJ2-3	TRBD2	CASSSGTSGGPLTDTQYF	TGTGCCAGCAGCAGCGGGACTAGCGGGGGACCACTCACAGATACGCAGTATTTT
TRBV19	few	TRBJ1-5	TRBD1	CASGTAYQPQHF	TGTGCCAGTGGGACAGCCTATCAGCCCCAGCATTTT
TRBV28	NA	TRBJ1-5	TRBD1	CASSLPTGGVNQPQHF	TGTGCCAGCAGTTTGCCGACAGGGGGAGTCAATCAGCCCCAGCATTTT
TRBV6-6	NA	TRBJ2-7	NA	CASTADLYEQYF	TGTGCCAGCACAGCGGACCTCTACGAGCAGTACTTC
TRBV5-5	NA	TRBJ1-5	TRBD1	CASSLVDRGQPQHF	TGTGCCAGCAGCTTAGTAGACAGGGGGCAGCCCCAGCATTTT
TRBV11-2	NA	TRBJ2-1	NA	CASSLLSGTHYNEQFF	TGTGCCAGCAGCTTACTTAGCGGAACCCACTACAATGAGCAGTTCTTC
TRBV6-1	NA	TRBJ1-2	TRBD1	CASSGGQGTGYGYTF	TGTGCCAGCAGTGGGGGACAGGGAACGGGCTATGGCTACACCTTC
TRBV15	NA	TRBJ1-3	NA	CATHEPSSGNTIYF	TGTGCAACCCACGAGCCTTCCTCTGGAAACACCATATATTTT
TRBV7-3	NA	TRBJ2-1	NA	CASSLSQGLYNEQFF	TGTGCCAGCAGCTTAAGCCAGGGGCTCTACAATGAGCAGTTCTTC
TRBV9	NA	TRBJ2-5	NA	CASSARGETETQYF	TGTGCCAGCAGCGCCAGGGGCGAAACGGAGACCCAGTACTTC
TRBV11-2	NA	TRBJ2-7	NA	CASRYSLQGSYEQYF	TGTGCCAGCAGATATTCGTTACAGGGCTCCTACGAGCAGTACTTC
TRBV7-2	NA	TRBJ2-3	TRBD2	CASSLAVAGGTDTQYF	TGTGCCAGCAGCTTGGCGGTAGCGGGGGGCACAGATACGCAGTATTTT